These 7 T cell receptor beta chains were sequenced from one sample in a study of cytomegalovirus exposure and HLA in healthy donors. Primers included in the PCR were 60 Vbeta and 13 Jbeta primers. The repertoire was sequenced with immunoSEQ multiplex PCR; TCRdb's copy has only in-frame clones and lacks some. The sample records 110,000 to 150,000 clones, approximately 70% being singletons. The sample taken for sequencing was PBMCs. Receptor source: a woman in her 30s in good health and CMV-seronegative.

The chain uses TRBV30 and TRBJ2-5; 14 bases fit TRBD2. This CDR3 spans 17 amino acids. Germline loops: CDR1 GTSNPN, CDR2 SVGIG (reference sequence). The ends lost 2 bases at V and 4 bases at J; junction bases unmatched: 9. CDR3 nucleotide sequence: TGTGCCTGGAGTTTAGGGACTAGCGGGAGTTACGTAGAGACCCAGTACTTC. Amino acids: CAWSLGTSGSYVETQYF.

The chain recombines TRBV28 with TRBJ2-2; D is unclear. The germline V gene has CDR1 MDHEN and CDR2 SYDVKM. This CDR3 has 15 amino acids. V gave up 3 bases and J gave up 0 bases, with 8 bases separating them. The CDR3 DNA follows: TGTGCCAGCAGTTTCGAACTATCGAACACCGGGGAGCTGTTTTTT. Encoded protein: CASSFELSNTGELFF.

CDR3 in amino acids: CASRARGGPTYEQYF. CDR3 sequence (DNA): TGTGCCAGCAGGGCTCGGGGGGGCCCCACCTACGAGCAGTACTTC. V gene TRBV6-6 combines with J gene TRBJ2-7, with TRBD2 matching 8 bases. Germline-derived CDR1 and CDR2 are MNHNY and SVGAGI (reference sequence). This CDR3 region has 15 residues. V shed 6 bases and J 2 bases; nucleotides not matched to a gene: 9.

This clone was counted a few times. Distinct nucleotide sequences in the sample also encode this CDR3. V is TRBV19 and J is TRBJ2-5; 8 nucleotides agree with TRBD2. The V segment lost 5 bases and the J segment 2 bases; nucleotides outside the gene matches: 7. Germline V gene data show CDR1 as LNHDA and CDR2 as SQIVND (reference sequence). The CDR3 is 15 amino acids. The CDR3 DNA follows: TGTGCCAGTAGTCGAGCGGGGGCTACTCAAGAGACCCAGTACTTC. Translated, it gives CASSRAGATQETQYF.

The V gene is TRBV28, the J gene TRBJ2-7, with TRBD2 matching over 12 bases. Germline loops: CDR1 MDHEN, CDR2 SYDVKM. V dropped 0 bases and J dropped 1; count of bases not matched to a gene: 1. The CDR3 length is 16 residues. CDR3 DNA: TGTGCCAGCAGTTTATGGGGGACTAGCGGGTCCTACGAGCAGTACTTC. Protein: CASSLWGTSGSYEQYF.

In this sample, this clone turned up a few times. This chain joins TRBV5-4 and TRBJ1-1; 7 bases match TRBD1. In germline, CDR1 is SGHNT, CDR2 YYREEE (reference sequence). The V gene end was trimmed by 2 bases and the J gene end by 8 bases; junction bases not matched to a gene: 6. This CDR3 is 13 amino acids long. The CDR3 loop reads CASSLTGAPEAFF. In DNA, the CDR3 is TGTGCCAGCAGCTTAACAGGGGCGCCCGAAGCTTTCTTT.

The V gene is TRBV9, the J gene TRBJ2-1, with TRBD1 identical over 8 bases. The junction had 6 bases not matched to a gene; V was cut back by 2 bases and J by 5 bases. Germline V gene lookup returns CDR1 SGDLS and CDR2 YYNGEE. The CDR3 runs to 15 residues. Here the CDR3 reads CASSVDRDYNNEQFF. The DNA of the CDR3 is TGTGCCAGCAGCGTGGACAGGGATTACAACAATGAGCAGTTCTTC.